This T cell receptor beta chain is from a study of cytomegalovirus exposure and HLA in healthy donors. Worth noting for this clone: Its antigen is not known.

Broader study findings: In vitro assays verified that a few CMV-associated chains recognized CMV antigens specifically. A later analysis found that most CMV-associated TCR beta chains appeared HLA-restricted.

60 Vbeta and 13 Jbeta primers were used in PCR. As handled by the study authors: Later work found tens of millions of unique TCR beta chains, with around 10 million shared. The repertoire was sequenced with immunoSEQ multiplex PCR; TCRdb's copy has only in-frame clones and lacks some. The V and J calls and clone size are taken from that table; D and trimming were inferred from the DNA. The sample lists over 100,000 clones, about 74% seen once, with 4.8% in the top ten. V was clipped by 4 bases and J by 3 bases, with 16 bases between them. CDR3 length equals 14 residues. Per germline, CDR1 GTSNPN and CDR2 SVGIG (reference sequence).

The sequence derives from a young man in good health and CMV-seropositive. The V and J genes are TRBV30 and TRBJ2-7; D perhaps matches TRBD2 (5 bases). Input material: PBMCs. The CDR3, as DNA: TGTGCCTGGAAGCAGAGCGGCACATTCTACGAGCAGTACTTC. Protein sequence: CAWKQSGTFYEQYF.